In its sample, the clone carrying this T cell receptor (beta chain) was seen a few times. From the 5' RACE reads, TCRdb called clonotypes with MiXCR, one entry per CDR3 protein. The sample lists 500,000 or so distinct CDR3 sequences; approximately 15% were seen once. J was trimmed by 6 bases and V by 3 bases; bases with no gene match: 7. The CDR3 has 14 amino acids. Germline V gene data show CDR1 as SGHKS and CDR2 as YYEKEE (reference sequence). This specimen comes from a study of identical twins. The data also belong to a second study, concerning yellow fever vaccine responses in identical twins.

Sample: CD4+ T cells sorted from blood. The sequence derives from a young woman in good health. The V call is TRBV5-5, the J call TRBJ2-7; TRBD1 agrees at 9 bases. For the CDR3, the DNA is TGTGCCAGCAGCTCAGGGACAGGGAAGAGCGAGCAGTACTTC. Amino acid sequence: CASSSGTGKSEQYF.